The clone carrying this TCR beta chain was found a few times. Its antigen is undetermined. The CDR3 length is 15 residues. Trimming pared 5 bases from V and 5 bases from J, leaving 16 bases between. Germline lookup yields CDR1 SNHLY and CDR2 FYNNEI. The sample is drawn from a study of T cells in Graves' hyperthyroidism and ophthalmopathy. General study points: Classification by a 13 V-J model distinguished ophthalmopathy from stable hyperthyroidism. Ophthalmopathy, as predicted by the model, came a median around 6 months after the prediction.

Researchers amplified the TCR beta CDR3 regions from RNA transcripts. The HTBI primer set served for first-round RT-PCR of the TCR CDR3. Via MiXCR, TCRdb re-called the multiplex PCR reads, giving one row per CDR3 protein. This table has hundreds of thousands of distinct CDR3 sequences, around 45% appearing once. When ophthalmopathy did not progress within 18 months, Graves' hyperthyroidism was considered stable. Patients between 18 and 65 years old had hyperthyroidism, newly diagnosed and lasting under 2 months. The rearrangement links TRBV2 to TRBJ1-5, with D unresolved. Specimen: peripheral blood or thyroid tissue (not recorded which). The source is a woman under 30 with Graves' hyperthyroidism. CDR3 sequence: CASSLSRGADQPQHF. As DNA, the CDR3 is TGTGCCAGCAGTCTCTCACGAGGAGCGGATCAGCCCCAGCATTTT.